This T cell receptor (beta chain) was identified during a study of cytomegalovirus exposure and HLA in healthy donors. Study-level information: The 120 validation repertoires used the same platform as the 550 to 800 first-cohort repertoires (as reported by a later analysis).

V lost 7 bases to trimming and J lost 5 bases; unmatched junction nucleotides: 6. The CDR3 has 12 amino acids. The V gene's germline CDR1 is SQVTM and CDR2 ANQGSEA. Some clones are missing from TCRdb's copy, which holds only in-frame ones; the method was immunoSEQ multiplex PCR. Of more than 250,000 clones listed, about 85% are singletons. V usage is TRBV29-1 and J usage is TRBJ1-1, with TRBD1 matching 8 bases. The receptor was isolated from a woman in her twenties or thirties in good health and CMV-seropositive. Material for sequencing was PBMCs. The CDR3 DNA sequence: TGCAGCGGCGGACAGGGTGTGACTGAAGCTTTCTTT. It specifies CSGGQGVTEAFF. Variable domain in full (rest from reference TRBV29-1 and TRBJ1-1): SAVISQKPSRDICQRGTSLTIQCQVDSQVTMMFWYRQQPGQSLTLIATANQGSEATYESGFVIDKFPISRPNLTFSTLTVSNMSPEDSSIYLCSGGQGVTEAFFGQGTRLTVV.